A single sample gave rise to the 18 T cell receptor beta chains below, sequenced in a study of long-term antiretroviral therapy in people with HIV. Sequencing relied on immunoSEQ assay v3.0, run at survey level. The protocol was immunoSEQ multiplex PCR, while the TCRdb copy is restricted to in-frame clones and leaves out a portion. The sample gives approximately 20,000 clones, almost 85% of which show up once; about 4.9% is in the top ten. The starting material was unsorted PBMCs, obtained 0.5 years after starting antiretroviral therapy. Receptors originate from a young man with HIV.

The DNA of the CDR3 is TGTGCCAGCAGCGACACGAACACTGAAGCTTTCTTT. Its protein is CASSDTNTEAFF. The chain combines TRBV6-5 with TRBJ1-1; D is unclear. Germline V gene sequence: CDR1 MNHEY, CDR2 SVGAGI. The V end was cut by 6 bases, the J end by 1 base, with 6 bases between. CDR3 length: 12 residues.

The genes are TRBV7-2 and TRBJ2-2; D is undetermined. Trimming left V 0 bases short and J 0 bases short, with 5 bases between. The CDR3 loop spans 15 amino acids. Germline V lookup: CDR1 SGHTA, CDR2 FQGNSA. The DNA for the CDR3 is TGTGCCAGCAGCTTAGCTAGGACGAACACCGGGGAGCTGTTTTTT. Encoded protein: CASSLARTNTGELFF.

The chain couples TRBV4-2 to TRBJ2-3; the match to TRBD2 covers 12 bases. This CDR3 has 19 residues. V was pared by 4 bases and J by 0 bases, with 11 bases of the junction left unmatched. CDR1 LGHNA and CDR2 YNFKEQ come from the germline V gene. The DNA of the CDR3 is TGTGCCAGCAGCCCTCCCGGGAGACTAGCGGGGGTTAGCACAGATACGCAGTATTTT. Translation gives CASSPPGRLAGVSTDTQYF.

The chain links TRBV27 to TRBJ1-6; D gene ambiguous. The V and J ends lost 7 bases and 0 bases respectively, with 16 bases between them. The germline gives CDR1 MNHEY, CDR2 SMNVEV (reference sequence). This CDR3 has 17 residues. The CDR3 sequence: CASKGTARISYNSPLHF. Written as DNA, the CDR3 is TGTGCCAGCAAGGGCACTGCCAGAATCTCCTATAATTCACCCCTCCACTTT.

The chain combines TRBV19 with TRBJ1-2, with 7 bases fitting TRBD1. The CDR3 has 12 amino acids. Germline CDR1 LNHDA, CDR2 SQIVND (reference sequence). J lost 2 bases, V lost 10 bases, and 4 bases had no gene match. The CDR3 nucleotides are TGTGCCACCAAACAGGGGAACTATGGCTACACCTTC. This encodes CATKQGNYGYTF.

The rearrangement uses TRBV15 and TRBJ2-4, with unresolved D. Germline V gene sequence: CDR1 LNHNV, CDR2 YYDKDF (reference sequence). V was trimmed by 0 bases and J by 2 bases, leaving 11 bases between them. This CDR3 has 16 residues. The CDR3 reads CATSRDGRTSKNIQYF. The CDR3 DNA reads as TGTGCCACCAGCAGAGATGGCAGAACATCCAAAAACATTCAGTACTTC.

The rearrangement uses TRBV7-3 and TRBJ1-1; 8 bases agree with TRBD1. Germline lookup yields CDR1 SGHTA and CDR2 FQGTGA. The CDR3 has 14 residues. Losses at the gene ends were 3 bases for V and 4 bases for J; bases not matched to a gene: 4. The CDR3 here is CASSLGRGPTEAFF. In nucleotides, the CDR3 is TGTGCCAGCAGCTTGGGCAGGGGGCCCACTGAAGCTTTCTTT.

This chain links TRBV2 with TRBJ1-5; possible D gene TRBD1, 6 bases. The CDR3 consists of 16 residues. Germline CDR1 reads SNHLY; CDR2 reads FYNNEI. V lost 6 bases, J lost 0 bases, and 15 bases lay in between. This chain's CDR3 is CASRGGRIYSNQPQHF. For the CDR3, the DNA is TGTGCCAGCAGGGGGGGCAGGATCTATAGCAATCAGCCCCAGCATTTT. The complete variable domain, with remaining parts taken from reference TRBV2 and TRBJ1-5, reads EPEVTQTPSHQVTQMGQEVILRCVPISNHLYFYWYRQILGQKVEFLVSFYNNEISEKSEIFDDQFSVERPDGSNFTLKIRSTKLEDSAMYFCASRGGRIYSNQPQHFGDGTRLSIL.

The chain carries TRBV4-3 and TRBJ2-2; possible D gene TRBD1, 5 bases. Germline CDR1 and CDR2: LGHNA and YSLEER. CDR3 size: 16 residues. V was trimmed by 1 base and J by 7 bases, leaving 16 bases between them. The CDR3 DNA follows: TGCGCCAGCAGCCAAGGTCGAGGTCTTAGGGGCGGGGAGCTGTTTTTT. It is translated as CASSQGRGLRGGELFF.

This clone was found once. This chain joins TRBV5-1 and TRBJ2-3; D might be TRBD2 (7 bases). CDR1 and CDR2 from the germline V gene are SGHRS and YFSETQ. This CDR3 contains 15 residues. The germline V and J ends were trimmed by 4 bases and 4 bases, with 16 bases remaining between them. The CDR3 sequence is CASSLVGGPADTQYF. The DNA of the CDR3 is TGCGCCAGCAGCCTGGTGGGGGGGCCGGCAGATACGCAGTATTTT. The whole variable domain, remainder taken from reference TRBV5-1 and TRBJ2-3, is KAGVTQTPRYLIKTRGQQVTLSCSPISGHRSVSWYQQTPGQGLQFLFEYFSETQRNKGNFPGRFSGRQFSNSRSEMNVSTLELGDSALYLCASSLVGGPADTQYFGPGTRLTVL.

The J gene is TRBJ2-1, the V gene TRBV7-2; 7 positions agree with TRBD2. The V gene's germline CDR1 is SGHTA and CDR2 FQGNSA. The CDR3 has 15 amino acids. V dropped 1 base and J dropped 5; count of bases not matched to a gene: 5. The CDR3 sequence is CASSLGTRVNNEQFF. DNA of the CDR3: TGTGCCAGCAGCTTAGGGACTAGGGTAAACAATGAGCAGTTCTTC.

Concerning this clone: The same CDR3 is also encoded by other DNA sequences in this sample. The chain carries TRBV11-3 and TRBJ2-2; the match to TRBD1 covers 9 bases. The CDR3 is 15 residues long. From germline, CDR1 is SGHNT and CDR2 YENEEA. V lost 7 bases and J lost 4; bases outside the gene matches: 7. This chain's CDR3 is CASTPDRGGTGELFF. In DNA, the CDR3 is TGTGCCAGCACCCCAGACAGGGGGGGCACCGGGGAGCTGTTTTTT.

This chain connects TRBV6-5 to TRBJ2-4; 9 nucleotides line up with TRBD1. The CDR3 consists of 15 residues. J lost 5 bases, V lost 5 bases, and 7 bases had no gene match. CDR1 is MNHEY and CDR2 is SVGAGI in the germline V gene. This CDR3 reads CASSIGTGQENIQYF. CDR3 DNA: TGTGCCAGCAGTATAGGGACAGGGCAAGAAAACATTCAGTACTTC.

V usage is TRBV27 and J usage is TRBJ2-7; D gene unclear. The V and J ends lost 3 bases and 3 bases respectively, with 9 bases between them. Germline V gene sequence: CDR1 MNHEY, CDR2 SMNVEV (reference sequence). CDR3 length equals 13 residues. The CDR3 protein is CASSFYPRYEQYF. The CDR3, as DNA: TGTGCCAGCAGTTTCTATCCTCGCTACGAGCAGTACTTC.

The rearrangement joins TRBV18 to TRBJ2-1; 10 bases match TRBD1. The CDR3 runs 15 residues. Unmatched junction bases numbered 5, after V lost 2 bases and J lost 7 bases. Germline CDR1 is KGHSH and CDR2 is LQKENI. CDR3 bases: TGTGCCAGCTCACCAGGCGGGACAGGGGCGAATGAGCAGTTCTTC. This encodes CASSPGGTGANEQFF.

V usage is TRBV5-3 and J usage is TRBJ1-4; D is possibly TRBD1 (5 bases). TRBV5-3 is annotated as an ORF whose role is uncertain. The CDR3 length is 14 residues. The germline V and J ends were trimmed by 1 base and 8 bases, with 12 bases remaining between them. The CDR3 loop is CARSLHAGREKLFF. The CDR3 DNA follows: TGTGCCAGAAGCTTGCATGCGGGGCGAGAAAAACTGTTTTTT.

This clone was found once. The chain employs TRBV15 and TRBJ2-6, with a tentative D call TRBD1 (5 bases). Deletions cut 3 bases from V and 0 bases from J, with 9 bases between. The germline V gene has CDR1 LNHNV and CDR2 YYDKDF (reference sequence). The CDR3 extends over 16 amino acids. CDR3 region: CATSSTGASGANVLTF. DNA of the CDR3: TGTGCCACCAGCAGTACAGGAGCCTCTGGGGCCAACGTCCTGACTTTC.

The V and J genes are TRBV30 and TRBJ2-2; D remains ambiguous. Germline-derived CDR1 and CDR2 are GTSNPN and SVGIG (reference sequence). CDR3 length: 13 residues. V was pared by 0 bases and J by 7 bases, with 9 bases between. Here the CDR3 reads CAWSVSLSGELFF. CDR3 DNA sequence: TGTGCCTGGAGTGTAAGCCTTAGCGGGGAGCTGTTTTTT.